Detailed here is one TCR beta chain. These data originate in a study of T cell responses to AZD1222 COVID-19 vaccine. V dropped 0 bases and J dropped 7 bases, with 14 bases sitting between them. CDR1 is SGHKS, CDR2 YYEKEE, per germline (reference sequence). This CDR3 contains 15 residues. Sequencing used immunoSEQ multiplex PCR; TCRdb keeps in-frame clones, though not all of them. The sample has some 130,000 clones, 90% to 95% seen once. The material was peripheral blood, obtained 28 days after the second AZD1222 dose. The sequence came from an adult who received the AZD1222 COVID-19 vaccine. The chain carries TRBV5-5 and TRBJ1-5, with D unclear. The CDR3 is CASSLAVGSRQPQHF. DNA of the CDR3: TGTGCCAGCAGCTTGGCCGTGGGGAGTAGGCAGCCCCAGCATTTT.